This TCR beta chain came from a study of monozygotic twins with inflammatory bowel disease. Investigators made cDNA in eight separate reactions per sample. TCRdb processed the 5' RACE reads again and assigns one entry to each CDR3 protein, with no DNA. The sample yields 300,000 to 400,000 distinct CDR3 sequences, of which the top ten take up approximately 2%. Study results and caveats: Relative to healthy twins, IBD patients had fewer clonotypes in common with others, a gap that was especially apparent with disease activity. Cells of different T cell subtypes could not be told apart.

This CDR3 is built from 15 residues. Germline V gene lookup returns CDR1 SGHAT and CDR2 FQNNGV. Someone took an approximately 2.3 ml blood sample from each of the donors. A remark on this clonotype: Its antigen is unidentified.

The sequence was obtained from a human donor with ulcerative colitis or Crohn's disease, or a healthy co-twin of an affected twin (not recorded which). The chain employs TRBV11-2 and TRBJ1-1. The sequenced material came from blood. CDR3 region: CASSPKSVFETEAFF.